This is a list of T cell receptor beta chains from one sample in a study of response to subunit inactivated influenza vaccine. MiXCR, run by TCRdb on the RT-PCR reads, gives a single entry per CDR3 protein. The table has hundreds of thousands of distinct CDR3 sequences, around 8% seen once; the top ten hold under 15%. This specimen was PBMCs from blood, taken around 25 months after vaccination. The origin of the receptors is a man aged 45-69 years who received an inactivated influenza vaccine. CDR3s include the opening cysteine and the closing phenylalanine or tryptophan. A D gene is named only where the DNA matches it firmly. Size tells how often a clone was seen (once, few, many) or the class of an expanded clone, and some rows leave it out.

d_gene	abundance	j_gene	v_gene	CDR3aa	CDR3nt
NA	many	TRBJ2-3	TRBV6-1	CASGVNPTDTQYF	TGTGCCAGCGGGGTGAACCCCACAGATACGCAGTATTTT
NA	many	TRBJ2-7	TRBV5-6	CASSLGGPYEQYF	TGTGCCAGCAGCTTAGGGGGACCCTACGAGCAGTACTTC
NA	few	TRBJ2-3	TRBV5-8	CASSSVSRGTDTQYF	TGTGCCAGCAGCTCGGTATCCCGGGGGACAGATACGCAGTATTTT
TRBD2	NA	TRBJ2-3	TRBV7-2	CASSILAGIVTDTQYF	TGTGCCAGCAGCATACTAGCGGGAATAGTTACAGATACGCAGTATTTT
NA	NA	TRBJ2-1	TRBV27	CASSRLMGDPLNEQFF	TGTGCCAGCAGTCGACTCATGGGGGACCCCCTCAATGAGCAGTTCTTC
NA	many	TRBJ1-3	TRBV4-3	CASSQDMPGGNTIYF	TGCGCCAGCAGCCAAGATATGCCAGGCGGAAACACCATATATTTT
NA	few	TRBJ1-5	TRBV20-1	CSARDESVTSNQPQHF	TGCAGTGCTAGAGATGAGTCAGTAACCTCAAATCAGCCCCAGCATTTT
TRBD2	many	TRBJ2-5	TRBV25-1	CASSEGGMETQYF	TGTGCCAGCAGTGAGGGGGGGATGGAGACCCAGTACTTC
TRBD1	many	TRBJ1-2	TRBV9	CASSRTGKDGYTF	TGTGCCAGCAGTCGGACAGGGAAGGATGGCTACACCTTC
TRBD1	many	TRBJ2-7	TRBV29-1	CSVESGTGTEQYF	TGCAGCGTTGAGTCCGGGACAGGGACCGAGCAGTACTTC
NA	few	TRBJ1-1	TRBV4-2	CASSVGPTQMNTEAFF	TGTGCCAGCAGCGTAGGACCCACACAGATGAACACTGAAGCTTTCTTT
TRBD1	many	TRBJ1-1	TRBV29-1	CSVEVTGKYTEAFF	TGCAGCGTCGAAGTGACAGGGAAATACACTGAAGCTTTCTTT
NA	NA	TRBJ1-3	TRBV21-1	CASSTRQEAHGDTIYF	TGTGCCAGCAGCACAAGACAGGAGGCCCATGGAGACACCATATATTTT
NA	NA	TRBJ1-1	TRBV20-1	CSATDLNTEAFF	TGCAGTGCTACAGACTTGAACACTGAAGCTTTCTTT
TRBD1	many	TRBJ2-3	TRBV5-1	CASSPGTATDTQYF	TGCGCCAGCAGCCCTGGGACAGCCACAGATACGCAGTATTTT
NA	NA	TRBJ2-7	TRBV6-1	CASNLTPGSYEQYF	TGTGCCAGCAACTTGACACCCGGCTCCTACGAGCAGTACTTC
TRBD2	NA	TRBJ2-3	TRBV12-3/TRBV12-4	CASRKGLVADTQYF	TGTGCCAGCAGGAAGGGACTAGTCGCAGATACGCAGTATTTT
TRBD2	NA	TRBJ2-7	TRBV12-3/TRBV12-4	CASSTGLAGSEQYF	TGTGCCAGCAGTACGGGACTAGCGGGGAGTGAGCAGTACTTC
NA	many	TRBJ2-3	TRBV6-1	CASSRGPTTDTQYF	TGTGCCAGCAGCCGCGGACCGACCACAGATACGCAGTATTTT
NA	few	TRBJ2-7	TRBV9	CASSVEGDLDEQYF	TGTGCCAGCAGCGTAGAGGGGGACTTAGACGAGCAGTACTTC
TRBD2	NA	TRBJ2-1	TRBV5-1	CASSPSSGGQYNEQFF	TGCGCCAGCAGCCCGTCTAGCGGGGGGCAATACAATGAGCAGTTCTTC
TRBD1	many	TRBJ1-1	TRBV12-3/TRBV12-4	CASSLSTGDTEAFF	TGTGCCAGCAGTTTAAGCACAGGGGACACTGAAGCTTTCTTT
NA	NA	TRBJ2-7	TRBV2	CASSSQRDSEQYF	TGTGCCTCCTCGTCCCAGCGGGACAGCGAGCAGTACTTC
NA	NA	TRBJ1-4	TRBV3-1	CASSQEGEKLFF	TGTGCCAGCAGCCAAGAGGGCGAAAAACTGTTTTTT
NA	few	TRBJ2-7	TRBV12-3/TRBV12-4	CASSDAKQYF	TGTGCCAGCAGTGACGCGAAGCAGTACTTC
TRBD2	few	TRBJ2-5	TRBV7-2	CASSLGTSGSPWETQYF	TGTGCCAGCAGCTTAGGGACTAGCGGGAGTCCGTGGGAGACCCAGTACTTC
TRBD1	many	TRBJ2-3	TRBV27	CASSFADRGTDTQYF	TGTGCCAGCAGCTTCGCCGACAGGGGCACAGATACGCAGTATTTT
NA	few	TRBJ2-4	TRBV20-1	CSATDGPTLAKNIQYF	TGCAGTGCTACTGACGGGCCCACTTTAGCCAAAAACATTCAGTACTTC
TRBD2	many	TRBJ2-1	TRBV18	CASSPPRRTSSFF	TGTGCCAGCTCACCACCTAGGAGGACTAGTTCTTTCTTC
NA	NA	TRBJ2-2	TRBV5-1	CASSVLQGNTGELFF	TGCGCCAGCAGCGTACTACAGGGGAACACCGGGGAGCTGTTTTTT
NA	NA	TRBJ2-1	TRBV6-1	CASTNGRDAYNEQFF	TGTGCCAGCACCAACGGGCGGGACGCCTACAATGAGCAGTTCTTC
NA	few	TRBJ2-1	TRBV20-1	CSARAVSSYNEQFF	TGCAGTGCTAGAGCAGTCAGCTCCTACAATGAGCAGTTCTTC
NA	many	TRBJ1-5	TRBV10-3	CAIQGGGGNQPQHF	TGTGCCATCCAAGGTGGGGGTGGCAATCAGCCCCAGCATTTT
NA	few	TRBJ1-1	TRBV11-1	CASSHPRLRTFTLNTEAFF	TGTGCCAGCAGCCACCCTAGATTGAGGACCTTCACTTTGAACACTGAAGCTTTCTTT
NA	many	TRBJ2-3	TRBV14	CASSLPYMAQYF	TGTGCCAGCAGCCTACCGTACATGGCGCAGTATTTT
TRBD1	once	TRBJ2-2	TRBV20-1	CSARDIKGSIGQGTGELFF	TGCAGTGCTAGAGATATCAAGGGGTCGATCGGACAGGGGACCGGGGAGCTGTTTTTT
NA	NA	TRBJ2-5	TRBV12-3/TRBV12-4	CASTVMRVSETQYF	TGTGCCTCGACTGTCATGCGGGTCAGTGAGACCCAGTACTTC